Each of the 29 T cell receptor beta chains below was sequenced from the same sample in a study of cytotoxic CD8 clonotypes in ibrutinib-treated CLL. The table came from immunoSEQ multiplex PCR; TCRdb's copy has only in-frame clones and leaves some out. The table has 150,000 or so clones, about 88% seen once. The sample here was PBMCs, taken at disease progression, from a patient treated with ibrutinib. These receptors came from a human donor with chronic lymphocytic leukemia.

This clone was seen just once. J is TRBJ1-5 and V is TRBV6-1; 9 bases are shared with TRBD1. Germline CDR1 and CDR2: MNHNS and SASEGT. CDR3 length: 14 amino acids. The trim removed 7 bases at V and 5 bases at J, leaving 6 bases unmatched. The CDR3 nucleotides read TGTGCCAGCATTCGGACAGGGGCGGATCAGCCCCAGCATTTT. Translating gives CASIRTGADQPQHF.

This clone has a single count. The chain recombines TRBV28 with TRBJ2-7; 10 bases agree with TRBD2. Per the germline V gene, CDR1 is MDHEN and CDR2 is SYDVKM. CDR3 length equals 16 residues. With 6 bases clipped from V and 1 base from J, the junction kept 9 bases outside the gene matches. The CDR3 here is CASRKPIAGGSYEQYF. The CDR3 nucleotides read TGTGCCAGCAGAAAACCTATAGCGGGAGGATCCTACGAGCAGTACTTC.

V and J are TRBV6-6 and TRBJ2-7, with D possibly being TRBD1 or TRBD2 (6 bases each). The CDR3 spans 16 residues. CDR1 and CDR2 (germline): MNHNY, SVGAGI (reference sequence). V lost 10 bases, J lost 3 bases, and 25 bases lay in between. CDR3 DNA sequence: TGTGCCACCCGGGGGCCCCTAACAGCCGTAGTCTACGAGCAGTACTTC. It is translated as CATRGPLTAVVYEQYF.

The rearrangement links TRBV28 to TRBJ2-7; TRBD1 matches 9 bases. The ends lost 4 bases at V and 3 bases at J; junction bases unmatched: 10. This CDR3 spans 16 amino acids. CDR1 MDHEN and CDR2 SYDVKM come from the germline V gene. The CDR3 region has the DNA TGTGCCAGCAGTTATACCCCGGACAGGGGCCGCTACGAGCAGTACTTC. It is translated as CASSYTPDRGRYEQYF.

This clone occurred once. The chain carries TRBV11-2 and TRBJ2-7, with D perhaps matching TRBD2 (6 bases). Germline V lookup: CDR1 SGHAT, CDR2 FQNNGV. CDR3 length: 14 amino acids. V was clipped by 0 bases and J by 3 bases, with 9 bases between them. CDR3 nucleotide sequence: TGTGCCAGCAGCTTAGATTGGAGGGGCTACGAGCAGTACTTC. This gives the protein CASSLDWRGYEQYF.

This chain uses TRBV5-3 with TRBJ1-5, with 7 bases lining up with TRBD1. TRBV5-3 carries the ORF label, with uncertain function. This CDR3 is 17 amino acids long. V gave up 2 bases and J gave up 0 bases; unmatched junction bases: 8. DNA of the CDR3: TGTGCCAGAAGCTTAATAACAGGGGACGGTAGCAATCAGCCCCAGCATTTT. It encodes CARSLITGDGSNQPQHF.

The V and J genes are TRBV2 and TRBJ2-6; the D is unclear. The V gene's germline CDR1 is SNHLY and CDR2 FYNNEI. Between the trimmed V and J ends, which lost 3 bases and 2 bases, there was a span of 5 bases. This CDR3 is built from 14 residues. CDR3 coding DNA: TGTGCCAGCAGTGACAGGACTGGGGCCAACGTCCTGACTTTC. Encoded protein: CASSDRTGANVLTF.

The rearrangement joins TRBV6-1 to TRBJ2-7, with D possibly matching TRBD1 (6 bases). Germline CDR1 is MNHNS and CDR2 is SASEGT. V was pared by 8 bases and J by 5 bases, with 13 bases between. This CDR3 region has 12 residues. The CDR3 nucleotides are TGTGCCAGCGTAAGGGGGAGACACGAGCAGTACTTC. It yields the protein CASVRGRHEQYF.

The chain couples TRBV5-1 to TRBJ1-1; D might be TRBD1 (6 bases). The germline V gene has CDR1 SGHRS and CDR2 YFSETQ. The CDR3 is 16 residues long. V dropped 4 bases and J dropped 1 base, with 17 bases sitting between them. The DNA for the CDR3 is TGCGCCAGCAGCATCAGGGGCACCTCAGGGAACACTGAAGCTTTCTTT. Amino acids: CASSIRGTSGNTEAFF.

This chain uses TRBV18 with TRBJ1-4, with 11 bases that match TRBD1. With V trimmed by 2 bases and J by 7 bases, 0 bases remained unmatched. From germline, CDR1 is KGHSH and CDR2 LQKENI. The CDR3 covers 14 residues. CDR3 in amino acids: CASSPGTGGEKLFF. In DNA form, the CDR3 reads TGTGCCAGCTCACCAGGGACAGGGGGTGAAAAACTGTTTTTT.

The sample holds one count of this clone. This chain joins TRBV11-3 and TRBJ2-7, with 10 bases identical to TRBD2. There are 15 residues in the CDR3. Germline CDR1 SGHNT, CDR2 YENEEA. J was trimmed by 5 bases and V by 5 bases; bases with no gene match: 9. The CDR3 reads CASSPSSGRVDEQYF. Written as DNA, the CDR3 is TGTGCCAGCAGCCCGTCTAGCGGGAGAGTCGACGAGCAGTACTTC.

The V gene is TRBV5-1, the J gene TRBJ2-5, with unresolved D. The CDR3 sequence is 15 residues long. V lost 0 bases and J lost 5, with 14 bases in between. The germline CDR1 and CDR2 sequences are SGHRS and YFSETQ. The CDR3, as DNA: TGCGCCAGCAGCTTGGAAAGTCTCGACGGGGAGACCCAGTACTTC. It translates to CASSLESLDGETQYF.

The rearrangement uses TRBV5-1 and TRBJ2-5; 7 nucleotides match TRBD2. The CDR3 consists of 14 residues. Germline V lookup: CDR1 SGHRS, CDR2 YFSETQ. Trimming removed 3 bases from V and 4 bases from J; junction bases left unmatched: 6. The CDR3, as DNA: TGCGCCAGCAGCTGGGCGGGAGTAACAGAGACCCAGTACTTC. As protein: CASSWAGVTETQYF.

For the CDR3, the DNA is TGTGCCAGCGTACGGGACACCTACGATTGGACCTACTTC. The encoded protein is CASVRDTYDWTYF. This sequence joins TRBV7-9 and TRBJ2-7; D is perhaps TRBD1 (6 bases). The V end was cut by 8 bases, the J end by 13 bases, with 24 bases between. CDR1 is SEHNR, CDR2 FQNEAQ, per germline (reference sequence). The CDR3 has 13 amino acids. The full variable domain, its missing parts supplied by reference TRBV7-9 and TRBJ2-7, is DTGVSQNPRHKITKRGQNVTFRCDPISEHNRLYWYRQTLGQGPEFLTYFQNEAQLEKSRLLSDRFSAERPKGSFSTLEIQRTEQGDSAMYLCASVRDTYDWTYFGPGTRLTVT.

V and J are TRBV7-9 and TRBJ1-2; D gene unclear. CDR1 is SEHNR and CDR2 is FQNEAQ in the germline V gene (reference sequence). The CDR3 is made up of 14 amino acids. Trimming stripped 0 bases from V and 8 bases from J, with 13 bases between. As DNA, the CDR3 is TGTGCCAGCAGCTTAGCGGGTAGTAAGGACGGCTACACCTTC. Translated, it gives CASSLAGSKDGYTF.

This clone came up once. The CDR3 region is CASSPWGNTEAFF. In DNA, the CDR3 is TGTGCCAGCAGCCCGTGGGGGAACACTGAAGCTTTCTTT. This chain joins TRBV5-4 and TRBJ1-1, with no clear D. Trimming pared 4 bases from V and 1 base from J, leaving 8 bases between. The CDR3 spans 13 residues. From germline, CDR1 is SGHNT and CDR2 YYREEE (reference sequence).

This clone was found once. V is TRBV28 and J is TRBJ2-5, with 9 nucleotides matching TRBD1. With V trimmed by 4 bases and J by 7 bases, 16 bases remained unmatched. CDR3 length equals 17 residues. The germline CDR1 and CDR2 sequences are MDHEN and SYDVKM. CDR3 coding DNA: TGTGCCAGCAGTTCAACCGGGACAGGGCGCCGGAGAGGGACCCAGTACTTC. Translation gives CASSSTGTGRRRGTQYF.

The chain employs TRBV6-4 and TRBJ2-6, with 10 bases matching TRBD1. The CDR3 totals 16 residues. The V and J ends lost 6 bases and 2 bases, in that order; junction bases with no gene match: 4. The germline V gene has CDR1 MRHNA and CDR2 SNTAGT. In DNA form, the CDR3 reads TGTGCCAGCAGCGAGACAGGGGGCGCTGGGGCCAACGTCCTGACTTTC. It specifies CASSETGGAGANVLTF.

The chain recombines TRBV19 with TRBJ1-1; D unclear. V lost 4 bases to trimming and J lost 7 bases, with 10 bases between them. The germline V gene encodes CDR1 LNHDA and CDR2 SQIVND (reference sequence). The CDR3 length is 12 residues. The CDR3 DNA is TGTGCCAGTAGTACGATGGGGTTTGAAGCTTTCTTT. Its translation is CASSTMGFEAFF. Looking up the rest from reference TRBV19 and TRBJ1-1 gives the full variable domain: DGGITQSPKYLFRKEGQNVTLSCEQNLNHDAMYWYRQDPGQGLRLIYYSQIVNDFQKGDIAEGYSVSREKKESFPLTVTSAQKNPTAFYLCASSTMGFEAFFGQGTRLTVV.

The chain has TRBV19 and TRBJ2-3; D is unclear. This CDR3 is 13 amino acids long. Germline V lookup: CDR1 LNHDA, CDR2 SQIVND (reference sequence). The germline V and J ends were trimmed by 6 bases and 2 bases, with 9 bases remaining between them. The CDR3 loop reads CASRRGTTDTQYF. The CDR3 nucleotides read TGTGCCAGTAGGCGCGGCACCACAGATACGCAGTATTTT.

J is TRBJ2-6 and V is TRBV4-3; D is ambiguous. V was clipped by 0 bases and J by 0 bases, with 12 bases between them. The CDR3 length is 18 residues. The V gene's germline CDR1 is LGHNA and CDR2 YSLEER. This CDR3 reads CASSQDVFSSSGANVLTF. CDR3 DNA sequence: TGCGCCAGCAGCCAAGATGTATTCTCGAGCTCTGGGGCCAACGTCCTGACTTTC.

V is TRBV5-1 and J is TRBJ2-7, with 9 bases identical to TRBD1. The CDR3 runs to 16 residues. From germline, CDR1 is SGHRS and CDR2 YFSETQ. With V trimmed by 4 bases and J by 5 bases, 13 bases remained unmatched. CDR3 residues: CASSTSGWDRDDEQYF. As DNA, the CDR3 is TGCGCCAGCAGCACTAGTGGTTGGGACAGGGACGACGAGCAGTACTTC.

V and J are TRBV2 and TRBJ2-5; 10 bases match TRBD2. Germline CDR1 is SNHLY and CDR2 is FYNNEI. The CDR3 is 15 amino acids. V gave up 6 bases and J gave up 3 bases; unmatched junction bases: 7. In DNA, the CDR3 is TGTGCCAGCAGAGAACCCAGCGGGGGGGAAGAGACCCAGTACTTC. Its translation: CASREPSGGEETQYF.

The CDR3 DNA is TGTGCCAGCAGGGGGACTGCTAGGGACGAGCAGTACTTC. As protein: CASRGTARDEQYF. The V and J genes are TRBV6-5 and TRBJ2-7, with a tentative D call TRBD2 (6 bases). The CDR3 spans 13 residues. From germline, CDR1 is MNHEY and CDR2 SVGAGI. The V and J ends lost 6 bases and 5 bases respectively, with 14 bases between them.

The chain combines TRBV21-1 with TRBJ2-2; no check of the table's D call, TRBD1, against the DNA was made. TRBV21-1 has pseudogene status. The CDR3 is made up of 13 amino acids. The CDR3 DNA sequence: TGTGCCAGCAGGGGCAGAAGAGAAGGGGAGCTGTTTTTT. Amino acid sequence: CASRGRREGELFF.

The chain uses TRBV4-1 and TRBJ1-1; 7 nucleotides line up with TRBD1. The junction had 10 bases not matched to a gene; V was cut back by 1 base and J by 2 bases. The CDR3 totals 17 residues. CDR1 is MGHRA and CDR2 is YSYEKL in the germline V gene. DNA for the CDR3: TGCGCCAGCAGCCAAGGGACAGGAATCGGGCTCAACACTGAAGCTTTCTTT. Translated, it gives CASSQGTGIGLNTEAFF.

The J gene is TRBJ2-4, the V gene TRBV7-3, with 12 nucleotides matching TRBD2. The ends lost 2 bases at V and 6 bases at J; junction bases unmatched: 11. The CDR3 covers 18 residues. The germline gives CDR1 SGHTA, CDR2 FQGTGA. The CDR3 reads CASSLFAASGRDGNIQYF. The CDR3 DNA sequence: TGTGCCAGCAGCTTATTCGCCGCTAGCGGGAGGGATGGAAACATTCAGTACTTC.

V and J are TRBV7-6 and TRBJ1-5; D might be TRBD1 (6 bases). This CDR3 is 16 amino acids long. Germline V gene sequence: CDR1 SGHVS, CDR2 FNYEAQ. The V and J ends lost 1 base and 6 bases respectively, with 16 bases between them. CDR3 DNA sequence: TGTGCCAGCAGCTTAGGAGTATCGGGGGCTTCTCAGCCCCAGCATTTT. The encoded protein is CASSLGVSGASQPQHF.

This clone has just one count. The chain carries TRBV18 and TRBJ2-7; unclear D gene. V lost 0 bases to trimming and J lost 2 bases, with 8 bases between them. CDR1 KGHSH and CDR2 LQKENI come from the germline V gene. The CDR3 has 14 residues. The CDR3 DNA reads as TGTGCCAGCTCACCACCGGTCCAAGCCTACGAGCAGTACTTC. It translates to CASSPPVQAYEQYF.